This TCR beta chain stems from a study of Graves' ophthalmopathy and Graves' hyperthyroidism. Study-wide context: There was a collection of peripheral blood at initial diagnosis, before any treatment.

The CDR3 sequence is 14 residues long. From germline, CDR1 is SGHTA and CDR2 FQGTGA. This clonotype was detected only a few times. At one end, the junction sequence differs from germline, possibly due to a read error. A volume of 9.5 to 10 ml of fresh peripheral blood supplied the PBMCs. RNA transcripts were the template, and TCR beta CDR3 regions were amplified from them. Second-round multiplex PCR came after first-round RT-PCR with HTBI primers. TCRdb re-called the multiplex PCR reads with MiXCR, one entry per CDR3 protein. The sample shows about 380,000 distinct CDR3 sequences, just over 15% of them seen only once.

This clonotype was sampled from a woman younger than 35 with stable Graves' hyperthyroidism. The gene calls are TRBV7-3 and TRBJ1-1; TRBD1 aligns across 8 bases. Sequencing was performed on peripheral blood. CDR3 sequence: CASSPGQANTEACF. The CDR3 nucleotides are TGTGCCAGCAGCCCGGGACAGGCGAACACTGAAGCTTGCTTT. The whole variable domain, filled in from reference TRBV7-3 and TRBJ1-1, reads GAGVSQTPSNKVTEKGKYVELRCDPISGHTALYWYRQSLGQGPEFLIYFQGTGAADDSGLPNDRFFAVRPEGSVSTLKIQRTERGDSAVYLCASSPGQANTEACFGQGTRLTVV.